This record concerns one T cell receptor beta chain sequence. TCRdb keeps only in-frame clones here, not all; method: immunoSEQ multiplex PCR. This sample has 63,000 or so clones, with nearly 85% found just once. The data are from a study of control samples from healthy donors and cancer patients. This TCR was recovered from a man over 45 in good health. Sequenced: blood.

The CDR3 DNA reads as TGTGCCAGCAGCGGAGAGGGCCAGAGGACAGGGGTACGATGGCCTCAAGAGACCCAGTACTTC. Its protein product is CASSGEGQRTGVRWPQETQYF. The chain carries TRBV9 and TRBJ2-5; 9 bases are a match to TRBD1. V trimming: 3 bases; J trimming: 2 bases; junction bases outside the gene matches: 23. Per the germline V gene, CDR1 is SGDLS and CDR2 is YYNGEE. The CDR3 is made up of 21 amino acids.